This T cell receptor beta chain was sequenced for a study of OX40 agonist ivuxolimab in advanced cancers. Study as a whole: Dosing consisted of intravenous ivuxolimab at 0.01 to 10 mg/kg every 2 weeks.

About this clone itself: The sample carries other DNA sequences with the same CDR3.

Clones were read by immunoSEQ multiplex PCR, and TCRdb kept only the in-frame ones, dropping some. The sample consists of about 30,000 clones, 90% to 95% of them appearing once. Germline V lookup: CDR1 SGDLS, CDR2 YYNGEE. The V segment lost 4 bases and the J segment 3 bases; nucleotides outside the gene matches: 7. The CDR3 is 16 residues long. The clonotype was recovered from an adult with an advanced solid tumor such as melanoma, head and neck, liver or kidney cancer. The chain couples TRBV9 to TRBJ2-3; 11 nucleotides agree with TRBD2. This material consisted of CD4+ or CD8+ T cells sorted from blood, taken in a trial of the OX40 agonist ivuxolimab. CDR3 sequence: CASSIGTSGSTDTQYF. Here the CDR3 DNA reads TGTGCCAGCAGCATAGGAACTAGCGGGAGTACAGATACGCAGTATTTT.